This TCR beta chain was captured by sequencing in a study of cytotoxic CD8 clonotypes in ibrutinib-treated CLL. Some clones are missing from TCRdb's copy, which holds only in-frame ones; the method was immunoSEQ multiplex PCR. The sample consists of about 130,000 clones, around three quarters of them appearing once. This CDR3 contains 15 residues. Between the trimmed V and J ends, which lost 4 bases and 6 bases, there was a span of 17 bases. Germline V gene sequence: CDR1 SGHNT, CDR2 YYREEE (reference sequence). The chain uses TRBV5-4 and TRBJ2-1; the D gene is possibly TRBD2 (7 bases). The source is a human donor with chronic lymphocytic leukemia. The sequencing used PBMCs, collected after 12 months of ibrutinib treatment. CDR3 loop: CASSPGLTGFNEQFF. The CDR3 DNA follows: TGTGCCAGCAGCCCGGGACTAACAGGGTTCAATGAGCAGTTCTTC.